The 28 T cell receptor beta chains reported below all come from one sample, sequenced in a study of T cell repertoires in cytomegalovirus infection. Each CDR3 protein is one row after TCRdb ran MiXCR on the reads. Among some 800,000 distinct CDR3 sequences, almost 30% were seen once, and the ten largest hold over 10%. Their antigen targets remain unknown. Source: cultured CD8+ T cells from PBMCs, taken from culture after CMV antigen stimulation. The receptors here all came from a human donor in good health (CMV status not recorded). Some clones in this sample may be carry-over from other donors' samples.

The rearrangement links TRBV2 to TRBJ2-1; possibly TRBD2 for D (6 bases). Germline CDR1 is SNHLY and CDR2 is FYNNEI. The CDR3 length is 15 residues. Trimming left V 3 bases short and J 1 base short, with 10 bases between. CDR3 amino acids: CASSEGRDSYNEQFF. The CDR3 DNA is TGTGCCAGCAGTGAGGGGCGGGATTCCTACAATGAGCAGTTCTTC.

This clonotype has just a few counts. This chain uses TRBV6-2 or TRBV6-3 with TRBJ2-7, with a possible D match to TRBD1 (6 bases). Trimming shortened V by 4 bases and J by 6 bases, and 25 bases separated the two germline ends. The CDR3 has 17 residues. Germline V gene data show CDR1 as MNHEY and CDR2 as SVGEGT. The CDR3 nucleotides are TGTGCCAGCAGTTCCGTCCCAGGGGACCCCGGGGTCGGCGAGCAGTACGTC. Translation: CASSSVPGDPGVGEQYV.

At least ten counts were recorded for this clonotype. J is TRBJ1-1 and V is TRBV7-6; weak D call: TRBD1 (5 bases). The CDR3 consists of 14 residues. Germline CDR1 and CDR2: SGHVS and FNYEAQ. Deletions cut 5 bases from V and 0 bases from J, with 10 bases between. CDR3 region: CASSPSTVNTEAFF. In nucleotides, the CDR3 is TGTGCCAGCAGCCCTTCGACAGTGAACACTGAAGCTTTCTTT.

This clonotype has a count of ten or more. The chain joins TRBV7-2 to TRBJ2-3; TRBD2 matches at 8 bases. The J segment lost 3 bases and the V segment lost 2 bases, leaving 4 bases of the junction unmatched. This CDR3 contains 15 residues. From germline, CDR1 is SGHTA and CDR2 FQGNSA. In nucleotides, the CDR3 is TGTGCCAGCAGCTTAACGGGGGGGATGACAGATACGCAGTATTTT. It yields the protein CASSLTGGMTDTQYF.

V usage is TRBV28 and J usage is TRBJ1-2, with D unclear. Germline V gene data show CDR1 as MDHEN and CDR2 as SYDVKM. The CDR3 sequence is 12 residues long. Trimming took off 6 bases at V and 1 base at J, with 6 bases between the two ends. The CDR3 bases are TGTGCCAGCAGCTCAAGTAACTATGGCTACACCTTC. Translating gives CASSSSNYGYTF.

The chain couples TRBV10-2 to TRBJ2-6, with D perhaps matching TRBD1 (5 bases). Germline V CDR1 and CDR2: WSHSY, SAAADI. V lost 10 bases to trimming and J lost 3 bases, with 25 bases between them. This CDR3 spans 18 amino acids. CDR3 nucleotide sequence: TGCGCCACCCTACAGGTATCAGGAGTCTTGAGTGGGGCCAACGTCCTGACTTTC. It is translated as CATLQVSGVLSGANVLTF.

At least ten counts were recorded for this clonotype. The gene calls are TRBV28 and TRBJ1-1; D is possibly TRBD1 (5 bases). Germline values: CDR1 MDHEN, CDR2 SYDVKM. V lost 10 bases to trimming and J lost 11 bases, with 32 bases between them. The CDR3 has 16 amino acids. The CDR3 nucleotides are TGTGCCACCTTACCTAGGGTGGCAGGGACGGGGAGAGGGGCTTTCTTT. It translates to CATLPRVAGTGRGAFF. Variable domain in full (rest from reference TRBV28 and TRBJ1-1): DVKVTQSSRYLVKRTGEKVFLECVQDMDHENMFWYRQDPGLGLRLIYFSYDVKMKEKGDIPEGYSVSREKKERFSLILESASTNQTSMYLCATLPRVAGTGRGAFFGQGTRLTVV.

The genes are TRBV20-1 and TRBJ1-1; D is possibly TRBD1 (5 bases). Looked up from germline, CDR1 is DFQATT and CDR2 is SNEGSKA (reference sequence). Trimming took off 1 base at V and 4 bases at J, with 13 bases between the two ends. There are 14 residues in the CDR3. CDR3 sequence (DNA): TGCAGTGCTAGAGGGCAGGGCGTGGTCACTGAAGCTTTCTTT. Protein product: CSARGQGVVTEAFF.

The chain recombines TRBV24-1 with TRBJ2-3; 8 positions agree with TRBD1. With 9 bases clipped from V and 4 bases from J, the junction kept 5 bases outside the gene matches. Germline V gives CDR1 KGHDR, CDR2 SFDVKD. This CDR3 has 13 amino acids. The CDR3 nucleotides read TGTGCCACCGCAGGGGGCGCCGCAGATACGCAGTATTTT. This sequence encodes CATAGGAADTQYF.

The V gene is TRBV2, the J gene TRBJ2-1; maybe TRBD2 (7 bases). The CDR3 spans 18 residues. V was pared by 3 bases and J by 4 bases, with 22 bases between. Germline V gene sequence: CDR1 SNHLY, CDR2 FYNNEI. Here the CDR3 DNA reads TGTGCCAGCAGTGACAGGGTCCGTGGCGGGGGCCCTTACAATGAGCAGTTCTTC. Protein: CASSDRVRGGGPYNEQFF.

This clonotype appeared many times. The CDR3 nucleotides are TGTGCCAGCAGCTTAGGAGCTGATGAGCAGTTCTTC. Its protein is CASSLGADEQFF. The rearrangement uses TRBV11-2 and TRBJ2-1; D not certain. CDR3 length equals 12 residues. Germline CDR1 and CDR2: SGHAT and FQNNGV. V was shortened by 1 base and J by 8 bases, with 6 bases between the two germline ends.

This sequence joins TRBV6-4 and TRBJ1-6, with 8 nucleotides matching TRBD1. Germline-derived CDR1 and CDR2 are MRHNA and SNTAGT. This CDR3 contains 15 residues. The trim removed 6 bases at V and 9 bases at J, leaving 10 bases unmatched. The CDR3 spells CASSLSGGNISPLHF. The DNA of the CDR3 is TGTGCCAGCAGCCTTTCAGGGGGCAATATTTCACCCCTCCACTTT.

Only a few counts were recorded for this clonotype. Written as DNA, the CDR3 is TGTGCCAGCAGTTACTCATGGGTGGATGGCTACACCTTC. Protein sequence: CASSYSWVDGYTF. The V gene is TRBV6-5, the J gene TRBJ1-2; the D is unclear. Germline V gene lookup returns CDR1 MNHEY and CDR2 SVGAGI. V was cut by 0 bases and J by 6 bases, with 8 bases left in between. The CDR3 sequence is 13 residues long.

This clonotype was detected a few times. The rearrangement joins TRBV27 to TRBJ1-4; 7 positions agree with TRBD1. The CDR3 has 13 amino acids. J gave up 8 bases and V 8 bases, and 8 bases lay outside the gene matches. The germline V gene has CDR1 MNHEY and CDR2 SMNVEV (reference sequence). The CDR3 sequence: CASATGYNEKLFF. In nucleotides, the CDR3 is TGTGCCAGCGCGACAGGGTATAACGAAAAACTGTTTTTT. Drawing the rest from reference TRBV27 and TRBJ1-4, the complete variable domain is EAQVTQNPRYLITVTGKKLTVTCSQNMNHEYMSWYRQDPGLGLRQIYYSMNVEVTDKGDVPEGYKVSRKEKRNFPLILESPSPNQTSLYFCASATGYNEKLFFGSGTQLSVL.

This clonotype has at least ten counts. The V call is TRBV7-2, the J call TRBJ2-1; the D gene is possibly TRBD2 (7 bases). V lost 4 bases, J lost 6 bases, and 22 bases lay in between. Looked up from germline, CDR1 is SGHTA and CDR2 is FQGNSA. This CDR3 comprises 17 residues. The CDR3, as DNA: TGTGCCAGCAGCTCGGATCTGCGGGGGCCCTCCGGCAATGAGCAGTTCTTC. It specifies CASSSDLRGPSGNEQFF.

Details on this clonotype: At one end the junction does not follow the germline gene, possibly because of a read error. The chain couples TRBV19 to TRBJ1-1, with 7 bases that match TRBD1. The CDR3 runs 13 residues. The germline V gene has CDR1 LNHDA and CDR2 SQIVND (reference sequence). CDR3 sequence: CASSIGGSTEAFF. The DNA of the CDR3 is TGTGCCAGTAGCATAGGGGGCTCCACTGAAGCTTTCTTT. Looking up the rest from reference TRBV19 and TRBJ1-1 gives the full variable domain: DGGITQSPKYLFRKEGQNVTLSCEQNLNHDAMYWYRQDPGQGLRLIYYSQIVNDFQKGDIAEGYSVSREKKESFPLTVTSAQKNPTAFYLCASSIGGSTEAFFGQGTRLTVV.

The chain links TRBV2 to TRBJ1-2; D is perhaps TRBD1 (5 bases). Germline V CDR1 and CDR2: SNHLY, FYNNEI. Trimming removed 2 bases from V and 5 bases from J, with 15 bases in between. This CDR3 is 15 amino acids long. This chain's CDR3 is CASSEMDGTGYGYTF. The CDR3 DNA reads as TGTGCCAGCAGTGAAATGGACGGGACTGGATATGGCTACACCTTC.

This clonotype has ten or more counts. The chain links TRBV7-9 to TRBJ1-1; weak D call: TRBD1 (6 bases). Germline CDR1 and CDR2: SEHNR and FQNEAQ (reference sequence). Between the trimmed V and J ends, which lost 3 bases and 0 bases, there was a span of 11 bases. This CDR3 comprises 15 residues. The CDR3 loop is CASSLKQGMNTEAFF. DNA of the CDR3: TGTGCCAGCAGCTTGAAACAGGGAATGAACACTGAAGCTTTCTTT.

This clonotype was seen at least ten times. The CDR3 region has the DNA TGTGCCAGCAGGTACACAGGGACTGGGGGCTACACCTTC. It specifies CASRYTGTGGYTF. The chain recombines TRBV6-5 with TRBJ1-2; D may be TRBD1 (6 bases). V dropped 6 bases and J dropped 8 bases, with 16 bases sitting between them. Looked up from germline, CDR1 is MNHEY and CDR2 is SVGAGI. There are 13 residues in the CDR3.

J is TRBJ2-1 and V is TRBV7-6; 10 nucleotides line up with TRBD2. The V gene's germline CDR1 is SGHVS and CDR2 FNYEAQ. The length of the CDR3 is 16 residues. The V segment lost 2 bases and the J segment 8 bases; nucleotides outside the gene matches: 9. CDR3 DNA sequence: TGTGCCAGCAGCTTACCTGAGCGGGGGGGCCGCGATGAGCAGTTCTTC. Translation: CASSLPERGGRDEQFF.

Comments on this clonotype: At one of its ends the junction is not consistent with the germline gene, which may arise from a read error. The V and J genes are TRBV7-7 and TRBJ2-2, with unresolved D. This CDR3 spans 14 amino acids. Germline CDR1 reads SSHAT; CDR2 reads FNYEAQ (reference sequence). The CDR3, as DNA: TGTGCTAGCAGACGAAGACCGGACACCGGGGAGCTGTTTTTT. Its protein is CASRRRPDTGELFF.

This clonotype was seen a few times. The V call is TRBV6-1, the J call TRBJ2-3; 7 positions match TRBD1. The germline gives CDR1 MNHNS, CDR2 SASEGT. The junction had 13 bases not matched to a gene; V was cut back by 6 bases and J by 4 bases. The length of the CDR3 is 16 residues. The CDR3 coding sequence is TGTGCCAGCAGACACCTGGGACAGATGGGGCCAGATACGCAGTATTTT. This codes for CASRHLGQMGPDTQYF.

The J gene is TRBJ2-2, the V gene TRBV7-9; 7 nucleotides align to TRBD1. CDR3 size: 15 residues. The J segment lost 0 bases and the V segment lost 5 bases, leaving 3 bases of the junction unmatched. CDR1 is SEHNR and CDR2 is FQNEAQ in the germline V gene (reference sequence). The CDR3 DNA follows: TGTGCCAGCAGCCCGACAGGGCCGAACACCGGGGAGCTGTTTTTT. It codes for CASSPTGPNTGELFF.

The CDR3 DNA sequence: TGTGCCAGCAGCCATGGGGGCGACTATGGCTACACCTTC. Its translation is CASSHGGDYGYTF. The gene calls are TRBV3-1 and TRBJ1-2; D possibly corresponds to TRBD1 (6 bases). The CDR3 consists of 13 residues. V lost 3 bases, J lost 3 bases, and 8 bases lay in between. Germline CDR1 LGHDT, CDR2 YNNKEL (reference sequence).

In this sample, this clonotype turned up a few times. The chain carries TRBV19 and TRBJ2-7; perhaps TRBD1 as D (5 bases). Trimming took off 5 bases at V and 2 bases at J, with 10 bases between the two ends. The length of the CDR3 is 13 residues. Germline lookup yields CDR1 LNHDA and CDR2 SQIVND (reference sequence). CDR3 sequence (DNA): TGTGCCAGTAGTTCGGCAGGGACCTACGAGCAGTACTTC. It specifies CASSSAGTYEQYF.

Points on this clonotype: One junction end disagrees with the germline gene, perhaps due to a read error. This chain links TRBV4-1 with TRBJ2-1, with 10 bases fitting TRBD1. Germline CDR1 and CDR2: MGHRA and YSYEKL. This CDR3 has 13 residues. CDR3 DNA: TGCGCCAGCAGCCACGAAGGGGGACAGGGGTTTACCTTC. Its translation: CASSHEGGQGFTF.

This clonotype was counted only a few times. The gene calls are TRBV7-3 and TRBJ1-1; maybe TRBD1 (6 bases). Germline loops: CDR1 SGHTA, CDR2 FQGTGA. The length of the CDR3 is 15 residues. V was cut by 2 bases and J by 1 base, with 11 bases left in between. CDR3 sequence reads: CASSLRGQENTEAFF. For the CDR3, the DNA is TGTGCCAGCAGCTTACGGGGGCAGGAGAACACTGAAGCTTTCTTT.

This chain connects TRBV2 to TRBJ2-1, with no clear D. The CDR3 loop spans 13 amino acids. V lost 7 bases and J lost 8, with 15 bases in between. Germline lookup yields CDR1 SNHLY and CDR2 FYNNEI. The CDR3 reads CASIPGLSDEQFF. CDR3 bases: TGTGCCAGCATCCCGGGCCTCAGCGATGAGCAGTTCTTC.